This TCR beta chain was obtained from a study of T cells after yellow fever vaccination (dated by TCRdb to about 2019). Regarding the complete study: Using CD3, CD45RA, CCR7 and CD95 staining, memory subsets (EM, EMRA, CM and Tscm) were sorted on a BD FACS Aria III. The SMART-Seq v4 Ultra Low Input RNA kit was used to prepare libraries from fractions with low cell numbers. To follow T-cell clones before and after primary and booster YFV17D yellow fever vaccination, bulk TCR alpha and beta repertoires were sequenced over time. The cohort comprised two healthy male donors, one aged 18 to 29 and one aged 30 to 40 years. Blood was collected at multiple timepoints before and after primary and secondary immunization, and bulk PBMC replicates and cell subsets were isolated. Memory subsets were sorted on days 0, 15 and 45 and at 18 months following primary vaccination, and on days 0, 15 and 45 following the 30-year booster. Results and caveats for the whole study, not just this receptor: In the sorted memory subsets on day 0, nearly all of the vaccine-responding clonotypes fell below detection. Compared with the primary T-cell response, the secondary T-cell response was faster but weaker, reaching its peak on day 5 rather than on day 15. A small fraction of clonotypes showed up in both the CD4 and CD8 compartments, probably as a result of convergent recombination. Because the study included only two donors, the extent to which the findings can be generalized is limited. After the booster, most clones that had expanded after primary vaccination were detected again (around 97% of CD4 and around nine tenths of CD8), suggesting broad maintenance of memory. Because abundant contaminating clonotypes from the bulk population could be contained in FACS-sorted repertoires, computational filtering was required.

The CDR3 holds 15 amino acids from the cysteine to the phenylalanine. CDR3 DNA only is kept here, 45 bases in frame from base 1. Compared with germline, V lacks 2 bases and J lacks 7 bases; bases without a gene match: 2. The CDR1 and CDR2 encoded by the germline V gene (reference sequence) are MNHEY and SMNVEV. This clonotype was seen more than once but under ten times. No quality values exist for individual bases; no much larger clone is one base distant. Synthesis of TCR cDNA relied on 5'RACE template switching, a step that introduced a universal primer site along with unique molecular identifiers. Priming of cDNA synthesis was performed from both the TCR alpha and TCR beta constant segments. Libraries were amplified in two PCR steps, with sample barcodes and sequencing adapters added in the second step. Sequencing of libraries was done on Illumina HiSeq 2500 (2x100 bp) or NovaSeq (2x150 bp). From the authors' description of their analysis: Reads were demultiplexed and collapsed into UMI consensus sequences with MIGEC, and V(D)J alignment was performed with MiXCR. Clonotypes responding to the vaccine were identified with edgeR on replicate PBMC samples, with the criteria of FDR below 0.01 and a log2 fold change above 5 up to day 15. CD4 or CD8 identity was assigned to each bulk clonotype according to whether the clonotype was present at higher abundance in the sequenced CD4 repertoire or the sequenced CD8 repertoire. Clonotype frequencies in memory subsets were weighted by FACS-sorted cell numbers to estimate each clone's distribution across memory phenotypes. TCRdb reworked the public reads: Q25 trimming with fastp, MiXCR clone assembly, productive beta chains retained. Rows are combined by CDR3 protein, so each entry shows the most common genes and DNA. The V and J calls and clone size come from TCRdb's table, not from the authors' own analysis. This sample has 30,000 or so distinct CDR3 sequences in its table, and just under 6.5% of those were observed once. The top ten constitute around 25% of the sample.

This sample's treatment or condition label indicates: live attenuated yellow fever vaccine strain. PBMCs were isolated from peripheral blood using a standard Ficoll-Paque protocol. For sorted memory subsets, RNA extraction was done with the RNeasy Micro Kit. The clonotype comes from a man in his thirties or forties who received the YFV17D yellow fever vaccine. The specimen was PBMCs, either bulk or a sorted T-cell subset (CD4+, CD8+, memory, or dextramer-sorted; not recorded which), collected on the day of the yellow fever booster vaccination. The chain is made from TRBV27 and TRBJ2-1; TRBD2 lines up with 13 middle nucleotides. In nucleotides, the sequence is TGTGCCAGCAGTTTACCGGGACTAGCGGGGAATGAGCAGTTCTTC. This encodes CASSLPGLAGNEQFF.